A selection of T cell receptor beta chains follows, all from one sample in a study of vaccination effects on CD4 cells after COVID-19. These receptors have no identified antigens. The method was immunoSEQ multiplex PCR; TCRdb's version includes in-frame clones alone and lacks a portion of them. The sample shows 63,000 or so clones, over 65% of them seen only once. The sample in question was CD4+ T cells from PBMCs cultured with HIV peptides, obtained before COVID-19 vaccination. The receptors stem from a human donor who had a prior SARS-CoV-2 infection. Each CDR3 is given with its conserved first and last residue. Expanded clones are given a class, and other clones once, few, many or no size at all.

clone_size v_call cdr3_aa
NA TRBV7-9 CASSPSWTRGGNTIYF
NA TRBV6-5 CASSPAVYTGELFF
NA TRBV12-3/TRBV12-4 CASRLTAGNTIYF
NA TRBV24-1 CATSDSRNSNQPQHF
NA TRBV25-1 CASSRGSPLLGEQYF
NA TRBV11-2 CASSLAVDRQGVGKLFF
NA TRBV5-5 CASSLASWGLDTEAFF
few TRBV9 CASSVGEAGGRGEQFF
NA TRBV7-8 CASSPFNQPQHF
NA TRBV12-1 CASSFDPGVTGELFF
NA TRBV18 CASSPRTGGTYGYTF